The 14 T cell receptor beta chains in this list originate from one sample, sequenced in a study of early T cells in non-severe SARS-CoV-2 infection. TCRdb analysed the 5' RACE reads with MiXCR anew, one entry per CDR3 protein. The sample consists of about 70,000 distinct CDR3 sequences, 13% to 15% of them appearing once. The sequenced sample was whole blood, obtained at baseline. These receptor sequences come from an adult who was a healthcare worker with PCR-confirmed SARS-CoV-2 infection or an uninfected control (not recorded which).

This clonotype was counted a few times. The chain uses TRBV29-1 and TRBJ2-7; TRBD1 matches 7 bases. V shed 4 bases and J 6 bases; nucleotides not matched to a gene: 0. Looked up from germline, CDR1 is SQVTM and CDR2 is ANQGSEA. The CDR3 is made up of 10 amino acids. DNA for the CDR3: TGCAGCGTTGGGGACAGCGAGCAGTACTTC. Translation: CSVGDSEQYF.

The CDR3 DNA is TGTGCCAGCAGTTACCGGACAGGGTGGAATGAGCAGTTCTTC. It yields the protein CASSYRTGWNEQFF. The gene calls are TRBV6-6 and TRBJ2-1, with TRBD1 matching 8 bases. CDR1 is MNHNY, CDR2 SVGAGI, per germline (reference sequence). This CDR3 region has 14 residues. V lost 2 bases and J lost 7; bases outside the gene matches: 4.

The CDR3 coding sequence is TGTGCCAGCAGTTTAGGGGGGGCCGGGGAGCTGTTTTTT. Translated, it gives CASSLGGAGELFF. The chain is built from TRBV27 and TRBJ2-2; 7 nucleotides match TRBD2. The germline V gene has CDR1 MNHEY and CDR2 SMNVEV (reference sequence). The trim removed 2 bases at V and 6 bases at J, leaving 0 bases unmatched. The length of the CDR3 is 13 residues.

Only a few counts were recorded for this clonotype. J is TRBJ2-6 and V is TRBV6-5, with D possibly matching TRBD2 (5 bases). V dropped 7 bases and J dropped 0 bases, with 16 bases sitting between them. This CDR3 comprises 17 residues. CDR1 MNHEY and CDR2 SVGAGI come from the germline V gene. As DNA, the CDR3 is TGTGCCAGCACCGGACTGGCGACCCTCTCTGGGGCCAACGTCCTGACTTTC. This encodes CASTGLATLSGANVLTF.

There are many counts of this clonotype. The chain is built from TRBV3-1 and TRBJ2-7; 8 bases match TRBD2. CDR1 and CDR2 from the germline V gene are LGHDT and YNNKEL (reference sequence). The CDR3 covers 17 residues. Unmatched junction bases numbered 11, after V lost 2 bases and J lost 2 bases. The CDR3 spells CASSQSFVREGPYEQYF. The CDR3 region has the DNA TGTGCCAGCAGCCAAAGCTTCGTCCGGGAGGGCCCCTACGAGCAGTACTTC.

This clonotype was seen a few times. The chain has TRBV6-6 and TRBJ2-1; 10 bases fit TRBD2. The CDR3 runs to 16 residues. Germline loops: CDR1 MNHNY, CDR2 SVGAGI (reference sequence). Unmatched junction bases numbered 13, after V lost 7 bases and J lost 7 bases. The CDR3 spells CASIPSPSGSPNEQFF. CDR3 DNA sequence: TGTGCCAGCATTCCTTCCCCTAGCGGGAGTCCTAATGAGCAGTTCTTC.

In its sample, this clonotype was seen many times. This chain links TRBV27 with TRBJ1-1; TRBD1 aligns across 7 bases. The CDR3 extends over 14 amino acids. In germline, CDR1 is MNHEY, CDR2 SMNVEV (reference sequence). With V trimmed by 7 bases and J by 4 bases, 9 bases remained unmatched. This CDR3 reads CASTQSRGITEAFF. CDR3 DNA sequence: TGTGCCAGCACTCAATCCAGGGGGATCACTGAAGCTTTCTTT.

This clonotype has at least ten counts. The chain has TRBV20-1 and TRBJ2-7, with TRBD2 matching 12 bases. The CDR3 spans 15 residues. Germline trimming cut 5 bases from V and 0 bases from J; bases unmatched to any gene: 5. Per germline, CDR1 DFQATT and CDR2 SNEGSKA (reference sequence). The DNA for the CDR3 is TGCAGTGCTGCTACTAGCGGGAGGTCCTCCTACGAGCAGTACTTC. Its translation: CSAATSGRSSYEQYF.

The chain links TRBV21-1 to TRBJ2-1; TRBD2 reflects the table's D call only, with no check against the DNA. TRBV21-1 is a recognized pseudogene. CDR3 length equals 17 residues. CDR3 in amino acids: CASSRMEVAGGYNEQFF. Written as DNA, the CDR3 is TGTGCCAGCAGCAGGATGGAAGTAGCGGGAGGCTACAATGAGCAGTTCTTC.

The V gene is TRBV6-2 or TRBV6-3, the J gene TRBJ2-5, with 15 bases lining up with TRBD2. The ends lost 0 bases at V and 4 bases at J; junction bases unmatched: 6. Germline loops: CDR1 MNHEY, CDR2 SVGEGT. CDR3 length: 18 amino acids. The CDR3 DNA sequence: TGTGCCAGCAGTTACTCGAGGCTGGGACTAGCGGGAGGAGAGACCCAGTACTTC. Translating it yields CASSYSRLGLAGGETQYF.

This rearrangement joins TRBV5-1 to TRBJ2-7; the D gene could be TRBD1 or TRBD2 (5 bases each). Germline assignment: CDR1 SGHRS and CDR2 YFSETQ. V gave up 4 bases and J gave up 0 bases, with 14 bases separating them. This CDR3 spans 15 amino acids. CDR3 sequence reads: CASSTGTESSYEQYF. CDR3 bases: TGCGCCAGCAGCACGGGGACCGAGAGCTCCTACGAGCAGTACTTC.

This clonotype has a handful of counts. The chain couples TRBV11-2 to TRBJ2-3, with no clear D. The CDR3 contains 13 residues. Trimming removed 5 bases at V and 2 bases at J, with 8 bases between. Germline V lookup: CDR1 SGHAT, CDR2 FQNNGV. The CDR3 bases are TGTGCCAGCAGCCCCGGGCTCACAGATACGCAGTATTTT. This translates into CASSPGLTDTQYF.

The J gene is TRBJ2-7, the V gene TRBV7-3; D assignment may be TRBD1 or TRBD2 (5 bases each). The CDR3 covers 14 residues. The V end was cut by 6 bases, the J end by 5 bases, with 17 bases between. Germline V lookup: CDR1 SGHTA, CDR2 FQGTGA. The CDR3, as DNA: TGTGCCAGCAGTCTACGGGGCCCCTTTGACGAGCAGTACTTC. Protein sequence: CASSLRGPFDEQYF.

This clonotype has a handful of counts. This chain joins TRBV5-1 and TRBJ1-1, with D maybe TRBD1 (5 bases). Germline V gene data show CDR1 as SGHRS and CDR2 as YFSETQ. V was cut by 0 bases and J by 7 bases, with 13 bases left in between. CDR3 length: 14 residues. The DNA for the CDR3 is TGCGCCAGCAGCTTGGCGTCAGGGAATCTTGAAGCTTTCTTT. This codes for CASSLASGNLEAFF.